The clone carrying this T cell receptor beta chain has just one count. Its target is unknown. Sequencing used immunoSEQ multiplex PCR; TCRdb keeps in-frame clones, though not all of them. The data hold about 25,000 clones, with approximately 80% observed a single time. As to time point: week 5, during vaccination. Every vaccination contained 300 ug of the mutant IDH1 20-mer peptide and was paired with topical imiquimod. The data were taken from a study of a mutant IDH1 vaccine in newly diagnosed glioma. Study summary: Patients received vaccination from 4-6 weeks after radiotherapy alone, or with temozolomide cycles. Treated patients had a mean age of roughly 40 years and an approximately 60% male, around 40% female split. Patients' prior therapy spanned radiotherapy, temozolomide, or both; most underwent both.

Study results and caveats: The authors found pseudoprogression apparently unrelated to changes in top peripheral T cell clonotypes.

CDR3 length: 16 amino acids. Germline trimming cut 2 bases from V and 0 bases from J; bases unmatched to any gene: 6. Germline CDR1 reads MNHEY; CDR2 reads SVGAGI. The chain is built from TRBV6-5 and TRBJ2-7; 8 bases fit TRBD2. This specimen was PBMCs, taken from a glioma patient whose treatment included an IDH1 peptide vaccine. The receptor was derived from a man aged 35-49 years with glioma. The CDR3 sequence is CASSYSPGGSSYEQYF. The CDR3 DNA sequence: TGTGCCAGCAGTTACAGTCCGGGGGGGTCCTCCTACGAGCAGTACTTC.